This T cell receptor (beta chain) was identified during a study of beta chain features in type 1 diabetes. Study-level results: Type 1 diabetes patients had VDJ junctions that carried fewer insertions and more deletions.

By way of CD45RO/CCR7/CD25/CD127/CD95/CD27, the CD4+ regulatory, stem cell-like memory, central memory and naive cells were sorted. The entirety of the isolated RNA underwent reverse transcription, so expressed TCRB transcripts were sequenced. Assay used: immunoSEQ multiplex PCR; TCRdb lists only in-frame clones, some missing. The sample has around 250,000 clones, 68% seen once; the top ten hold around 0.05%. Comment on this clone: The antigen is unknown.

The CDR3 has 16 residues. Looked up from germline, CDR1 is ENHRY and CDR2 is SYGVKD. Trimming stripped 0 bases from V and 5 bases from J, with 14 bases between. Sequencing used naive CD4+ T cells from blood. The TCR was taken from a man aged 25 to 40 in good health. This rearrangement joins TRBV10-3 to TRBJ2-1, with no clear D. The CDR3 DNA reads TGTGCCATCAGTGAGTCGATGGGCCTTCCTAACAATGAGCAGTTCTTC. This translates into CAISESMGLPNNEQFF.